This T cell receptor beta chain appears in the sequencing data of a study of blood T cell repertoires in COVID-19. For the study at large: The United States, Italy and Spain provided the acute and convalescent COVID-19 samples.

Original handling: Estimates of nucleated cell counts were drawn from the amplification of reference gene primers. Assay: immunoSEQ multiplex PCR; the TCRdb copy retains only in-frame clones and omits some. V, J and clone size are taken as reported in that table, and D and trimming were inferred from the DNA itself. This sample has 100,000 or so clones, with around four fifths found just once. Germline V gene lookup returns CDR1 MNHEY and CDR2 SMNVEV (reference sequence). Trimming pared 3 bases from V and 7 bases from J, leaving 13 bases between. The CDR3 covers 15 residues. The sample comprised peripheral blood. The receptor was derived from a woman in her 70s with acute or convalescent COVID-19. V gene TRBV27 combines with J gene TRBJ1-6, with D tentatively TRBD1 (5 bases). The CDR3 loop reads CASSLAGGNNSPLHF. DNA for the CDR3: TGTGCCAGCAGTTTGGCGGGGGGAAACAATTCACCCCTCCACTTT.